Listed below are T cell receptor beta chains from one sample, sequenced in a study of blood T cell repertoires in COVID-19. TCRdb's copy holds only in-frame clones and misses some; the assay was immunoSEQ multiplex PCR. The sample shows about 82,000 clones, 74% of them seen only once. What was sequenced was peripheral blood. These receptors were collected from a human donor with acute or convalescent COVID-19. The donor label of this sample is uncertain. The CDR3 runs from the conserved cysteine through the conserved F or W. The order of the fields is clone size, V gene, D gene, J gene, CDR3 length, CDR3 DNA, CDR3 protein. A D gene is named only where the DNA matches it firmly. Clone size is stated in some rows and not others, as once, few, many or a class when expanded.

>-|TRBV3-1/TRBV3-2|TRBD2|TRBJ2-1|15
TGTGCCAGCAGTCCTAGCGGGAGGGCCGGGGGCGAGCAGTTCTTC
CASSPSGRAGGEQFF
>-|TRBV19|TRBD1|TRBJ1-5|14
TGTGCCGGGGGACAGACAGGGGGCTATCAGCCCCAGCATTTT
CAGGQTGGYQPQHF
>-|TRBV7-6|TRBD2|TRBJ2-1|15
TGTGCCAGCAGCTTAACTAGCGGGGTCTACAATGAGCAGTTCTTC
CASSLTSGVYNEQFF
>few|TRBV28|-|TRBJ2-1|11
TGTGCCAGCAGTCGGAGACTGGAGCAGTTCTTC
CASSRRLEQFF
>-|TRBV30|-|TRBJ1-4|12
TGTGCCTGGAGTGTACAGGGTGAAAAACTGTTTTTT
CAWSVQGEKLFF
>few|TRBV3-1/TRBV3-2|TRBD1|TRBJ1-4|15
TGTGCCAGCAGCCCGAACAGGGGGACTAATGAAAAACTGTTTTTT
CASSPNRGTNEKLFF
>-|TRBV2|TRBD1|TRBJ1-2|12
TGTGCCAGCAGTGGACAGGGGAGTGGCTACACCTTC
CASSGQGSGYTF
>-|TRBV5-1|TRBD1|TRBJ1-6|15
TGCGCCAGCAGCAATCGACAGGGGGGCAATTCACCCCTCCACTTT
CASSNRQGGNSPLHF
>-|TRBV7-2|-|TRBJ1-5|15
TGTGCCAGCAGCCTTCAGGGAGGGGGCAATCAGCCCCAGCATTTT
CASSLQGGGNQPQHF
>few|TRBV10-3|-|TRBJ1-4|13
TGTGCCACCACCCAGGGGAGAAATGAAAAACTGTTTTTT
CATTQGRNEKLFF
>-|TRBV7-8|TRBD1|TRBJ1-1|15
TGTGCCAGCAGCCCCCGGACAGGGGTTGACACTGAAGCTTTCTTT
CASSPRTGVDTEAFF